This T cell receptor beta chain was captured by sequencing in a study of Ad26.COV2.S vaccination and SARS-CoV-2 variants. Study conclusions and caveats: Non-spike TCR breadth showed similarity between vaccine and placebo recipients. Responses of T cells in total may have been underestimated by the TCR breadth and depth analyses.

CDR3 length equals 15 residues. Germline assignment: CDR1 MDHEN and CDR2 SYDVKM. V was shortened by 6 bases and J by 4 bases, with 18 bases between the two germline ends. Treatment defined: about 20 received Ad26.COV2.S at low or high dose, single or two shots; roughly five received placebo; per-sample allocation not given. Sampling was performed 63 days after the first vaccine or placebo injection. Based in Boston, the donor was an adult of 18-55 years. A note on this clone: Its antigen remains unidentified.

Using immunoSEQ multiplex PCR, the repertoire was profiled, and TCRdb retains in-frame clones only, with some absent. The sample carries hundreds of thousands of clones, more than 80% recorded once. The starting material was peripheral blood, obtained in a trial of Ad26.COV2.S vaccine versus placebo. This clonotype was obtained from a person aged 18-65 years who received the Ad26.COV2.S COVID-19 vaccine or a placebo. The rearrangement joins TRBV28 to TRBJ1-1; perhaps TRBD1 as D (5 bases). CDR3 nucleotide sequence: TGTGCCAGCAGCCCCTCGGGGGGTCAGATCACTGAAGCTTTCTTT. Protein product: CASSPSGGQITEAFF.